These 23 T cell receptor beta chains came from one sample sequenced in a study of identical twins. TCRdb reprocessed the 5' RACE reads via MiXCR and lists one record per CDR3 protein. Among 1.5 million to 2 million distinct CDR3 sequences, more than 30% were seen once, and the ten largest hold under 0.35%. Sequencing was performed on cord blood. Every receptor here comes from a newborn girl in good health.

The J gene is TRBJ2-3, the V gene TRBV10-3, with 10 bases fitting TRBD1. The CDR3 has 15 residues. V trimming: 4 bases; J trimming: 2 bases; junction bases outside the gene matches: 3. The V gene's germline CDR1 is ENHRY and CDR2 SYGVKD. The CDR3 region is CAISGGTGVTDTQYF. CDR3 in DNA: TGTGCCATCAGTGGGGGGACAGGGGTCACAGATACGCAGTATTTT.

This clonotype was detected only a few times. V and J are TRBV2 and TRBJ1-1, with 7 nucleotides matching TRBD1. With 3 bases clipped from V and 0 bases from J, the junction kept 4 bases outside the gene matches. CDR3 length: 15 amino acids. The germline V gene has CDR1 SNHLY and CDR2 FYNNEI. CDR3 in amino acids: CASSDGTVMNTEAFF. CDR3 bases: TGTGCCAGCAGTGATGGGACAGTGATGAACACTGAAGCTTTCTTT.

The chain recombines TRBV29-1 with TRBJ2-1; TRBD2 matches 11 bases. The J segment lost 8 bases and the V segment lost 6 bases, leaving 15 bases of the junction unmatched. Germline V gene data show CDR1 as SQVTM and CDR2 as ANQGSEA. This CDR3 region has 16 residues. DNA of the CDR3: TGCAGCGTCCCACTGGTACTAGCGGGAGCCCTCCATGAGCAGTTCTTC. Protein: CSVPLVLAGALHEQFF.

The chain carries TRBV5-1 and TRBJ2-7; 8 positions agree with TRBD2. V lost 4 bases and J lost 3; bases outside the gene matches: 6. The CDR3 consists of 14 residues. Germline CDR1 and CDR2: SGHRS and YFSETQ. The DNA of the CDR3 is TGCGCCAGCAGCCGCGTAGCGGGGAGCTACGAGCAGTACTTC. The encoded protein is CASSRVAGSYEQYF.

The rearrangement links TRBV12-3 or TRBV12-4 to TRBJ2-3; 10 positions agree with TRBD2. The CDR3 has 17 residues. V trimming: 5 bases; J trimming: 4 bases; junction bases outside the gene matches: 12. The CDR3 sequence: CASSPNLLAGNADTQYF. CDR3 DNA: TGTGCCAGCAGTCCAAACCTACTAGCGGGGAACGCAGATACGCAGTATTTT.

This clonotype was recorded a few times. The rearrangement joins TRBV28 to TRBJ2-6; D is possibly TRBD1 (5 bases). The V gene's germline CDR1 is MDHEN and CDR2 SYDVKM. CDR3 length equals 17 residues. Trimming stripped 6 bases from V and 3 bases from J, with 18 bases between. The CDR3 region is CASSPTGRLFGANVLTF. The CDR3 nucleotides are TGTGCCAGCAGCCCCACAGGCCGTCTTTTTGGGGCCAACGTCCTGACTTTC. Using reference TRBV28 and TRBJ2-6 for the parts outside the CDR3, the full variable domain is DVKVTQSSRYLVKRTGEKVFLECVQDMDHENMFWYRQDPGLGLRLIYFSYDVKMKEKGDIPEGYSVSREKKERFSLILESASTNQTSMYLCASSPTGRLFGANVLTFGAGSRLTVL.

Note on this clonotype: The germline gene is not matched at one end of the junction; a read error may be the cause. The J gene is TRBJ2-1, the V gene TRBV5-1, with D unresolved. The last part of the DNA fits TRBJ2-7 better; the J call may be wrong. The length of the CDR3 is 12 residues. Germline CDR1 reads SGHRS; CDR2 reads YFSETQ. CDR3 in amino acids: CASSRSYNEQYF. For the CDR3, the DNA is TGTGCCAGCAGTCGATCCTACAATGAGCAGTACTTC.

This clonotype has only a few counts. V gene TRBV7-2 combines with J gene TRBJ2-1; 10 bases are shared with TRBD2. The CDR3 sequence is 18 residues long. Per the germline V gene, CDR1 is SGHTA and CDR2 is FQGNSA. With V trimmed by 6 bases and J by 0 bases, 11 bases remained unmatched. The CDR3: CASRSVNLAGGSYNEQFF. In DNA form, the CDR3 reads TGTGCCAGCAGGTCGGTTAACTTAGCGGGAGGCTCCTACAATGAGCAGTTCTTC.

V is TRBV2 and J is TRBJ2-1, with 7 bases matching TRBD2. This CDR3 is 14 amino acids long. V lost 1 base and J lost 9; bases outside the gene matches: 6. Germline V gene data show CDR1 as SNHLY and CDR2 as FYNNEI. As DNA, the CDR3 is TGTGCCAGCAGTGAAGGGCGGGAGCGGAGTGAGCAGTTCTTC. Its translation is CASSEGRERSEQFF.

The gene calls are TRBV11-1 and TRBJ2-4; a possible D gene is TRBD1 (6 bases). V shed 5 bases and J shed 7 bases, with 18 bases lying between them. Germline loops: CDR1 SGHAT, CDR2 FQDESV (reference sequence). The CDR3 runs to 15 residues. The chain's CDR3 is CASSQPRGLFNIQYF. In DNA form, the CDR3 reads TGTGCCAGCAGCCAACCGAGGGGGTTGTTTAACATTCAGTACTTC.

Notes on this clonotype: Germline and junction disagree at one end, which may indicate a read error. The rearrangement joins TRBV10-3 to TRBJ2-1; D ambiguous. Per the germline V gene, CDR1 is ENHRY and CDR2 is SYGVKD. This CDR3 comprises 12 residues. The CDR3 sequence: CAIGPFDNEHFF. In DNA, the CDR3 is TGTGCCATCGGGCCGTTTGACAATGAGCATTTCTTC.

This clonotype was seen a few times. This chain links TRBV6-7 with TRBJ1-5; D is unresolved. TRBV6-7 is designated an ORF whose function remains uncertain. V shed 0 bases and J shed 2 bases, with 11 bases lying between them. The length of the CDR3 is 16 residues. CDR3 sequence reads: CASSYSGTKGNQPQHF. CDR3 coding DNA: TGTGCCAGCAGTTACTCCGGCACCAAGGGCAATCAGCCCCAGCATTTT.

In its sample, this clonotype was seen once. The chain links TRBV20-1 to TRBJ1-5, with TRBD1 matching 10 bases. J lost 7 bases, V lost 8 bases, and 11 bases had no gene match. The length of the CDR3 is 14 residues. Germline CDR1 DFQATT, CDR2 SNEGSKA (reference sequence). The DNA for the CDR3 is TGCAGTTCACTTGTGGGACAGGGGAACCAGCCCCAGCATTTT. Protein product: CSSLVGQGNQPQHF.

CDR3 coding DNA: TGTGCCAGCAGCCAAACTGCGGGAGATATACACGGGCAGTACTTC. This gives the protein CASSQTAGDIHGQYF. V gene TRBV6-5 combines with J gene TRBJ2-7; 7 bases align to TRBD2. J was trimmed by 9 bases and V by 6 bases; bases with no gene match: 17. The CDR3 loop spans 15 amino acids. Germline-derived CDR1 and CDR2 are MNHEY and SVGAGI.

The chain combines TRBV28 with TRBJ2-2; no firm D call. The CDR3 totals 14 residues. Germline loops: CDR1 MDHEN, CDR2 SYDVKM. Trimming removed 6 bases at V and 0 bases at J, with 8 bases between. The CDR3 nucleotides are TGTGCCAGCAGACAGCCTTCGAACACCGGGGAGCTGTTTTTT. It is translated as CASRQPSNTGELFF.

The J gene is TRBJ1-1, the V gene TRBV29-1, with D possibly TRBD1 on 6 matching bases. V lost 5 bases, J lost 1 base, and 11 bases lay in between. Germline assignment: CDR1 SQVTM and CDR2 ANQGSEA. This CDR3 is 13 amino acids long. The CDR3 region has the DNA TGCAGCGTTCTAGGGGGGAAGAACACTGAAGCTTTCTTT. Its translation: CSVLGGKNTEAFF.

J is TRBJ2-5 and V is TRBV20-1; D might be TRBD2 (6 bases). Germline CDR1 DFQATT, CDR2 SNEGSKA (reference sequence). This CDR3 has 14 residues. Trimming left V 3 bases short and J 2 bases short, with 13 bases between. The CDR3 nucleotides read TGCAGTGCTAGGTCCGGGAGCTTACAAGAGACCCAGTACTTC. It specifies CSARSGSLQETQYF.

V is TRBV7-9 and J is TRBJ2-7; D might be TRBD1 or TRBD2, each matching 6 bases. Between the trimmed V and J ends, which lost 5 bases and 3 bases, there was a span of 20 bases. The V gene's germline CDR1 is SEHNR and CDR2 FQNEAQ (reference sequence). The CDR3 totals 16 residues. The CDR3 region has the DNA TGTGCCAGCAGCCCGTCCGGGGGCCCCTACTACTACGAGCAGTACTTC. This translates into CASSPSGGPYYYEQYF.

A few counts support this clonotype. This rearrangement joins TRBV29-1 to TRBJ2-3; TRBD2 matches 10 bases. After removal of 2 bases from V and 2 bases from J, the junction contained 10 bases not matched to a gene. The germline V gene has CDR1 SQVTM and CDR2 ANQGSEA. The CDR3 runs to 17 residues. The CDR3 DNA reads as TGCAGCGTTGAACGGGTAGCGGGAGGCCGTTCCACAGATACGCAGTATTTT. It specifies CSVERVAGGRSTDTQYF.

This clonotype has a handful of counts. It is unclear where the CDR3 begins or ends on the DNA, so no DNA is shown, and the CDR3 is as TCRdb lists it. V gene TRBV20-1 combines with J gene TRBJ2-3; the DNA was not compared with TRBD2, the D call given in the table. Germline CDR1 reads DFQATT; CDR2 reads SNEGSKA (reference sequence). The CDR3 is 14 residues long, ends included. The CDR3 region is CSAVAGGTWDTRYF.

This clonotype was recorded a few times. This rearrangement joins TRBV5-1 to TRBJ1-1; 10 bases fit TRBD1. The CDR3 totals 15 residues. The germline CDR1 and CDR2 sequences are SGHRS and YFSETQ. The trim removed 1 base at V and 4 bases at J, leaving 4 bases unmatched. The CDR3 DNA follows: TGCGCCAGCAGCTTGCTGACAGGGGGCTTCACTGAAGCTTTCTTT. Translating it yields CASSLLTGGFTEAFF. Full variable domain (rest looked up from reference TRBV5-1 and TRBJ1-1): KAGVTQTPRYLIKTRGQQVTLSCSPISGHRSVSWYQQTPGQGLQFLFEYFSETQRNKGNFPGRFSGRQFSNSRSEMNVSTLELGDSALYLCASSLLTGGFTEAFFGQGTRLTVV.

This chain uses TRBV5-1 with TRBJ2-7; tentative D call: TRBD1 (7 bases). The CDR3 runs 18 residues. Per germline, CDR1 SGHRS and CDR2 YFSETQ. Trimming cost V 1 base and J 3 bases, with 23 bases left between them. CDR3 residues: CASSLWFLQGRNYYEQYF. The DNA of the CDR3 is TGCGCCAGCAGCTTGTGGTTCCTACAGGGGAGGAACTACTACGAGCAGTACTTC.

The rearrangement uses TRBV6-2 or TRBV6-3 and TRBJ2-5; TRBD2 might be the D (5 bases). The CDR3 runs 13 residues. V was clipped by 2 bases and J by 8 bases, with 12 bases between them. Germline values: CDR1 MNHEY, CDR2 SVGEGT. As DNA, the CDR3 is TGTGCCAGCAGTTACGGAGGCAAGAGAACCCAGTACTTC. Its translation is CASSYGGKRTQYF.